This TCR beta chain was captured by sequencing in a study of PD-1 blockade in classical Hodgkin lymphoma. General study points: It was among complete responders that baseline diversity resembled that of newly diagnosed patients. According to reports, newly diagnosed patients had lower baseline TCR diversity than healthy donors, and relapsed/refractory patients had lower baseline TCR diversity still.

Assay used: immunoSEQ multiplex PCR; TCRdb lists only in-frame clones, some missing. The sample holds tens of thousands of clones, approximately 80% seen once. Time point meaning: cycle 4 day 1 (C4D1), after less than seven weeks of nivolumab. All trial patients relapsed after autologous stem cell transplantation. Germline CDR1 is SGHTA and CDR2 is FQGTGA. This CDR3 contains 14 residues. Germline trimming cut 8 bases from V and 3 bases from J; bases unmatched to any gene: 7. In its sample, this clone was seen once. Its matching antigen is unknown. The sample consisted of peripheral blood mononuclear cells (PBMCs), taken before the fourth cycle of nivolumab. V is TRBV7-3 and J is TRBJ2-3, with 8 bases identical to TRBD1. This sequence was found in a human donor with classical Hodgkin lymphoma. The CDR3 bases are TGTGCCAGCTCTACGGGACAGGAAACAGATACGCAGTATTTT. Protein sequence: CASSTGQETDTQYF.